Each of the 19 T cell receptor beta chains below was sequenced from the same sample in a study of sequential checkpoint blockade in melanoma. Treatment reported: randomized to nivolumab then ipilimumab (arm A) or the reverse (arm B). Assay used: immunoSEQ multiplex PCR; TCRdb lists only in-frame clones, some missing. The data show over 3,000 clones, roughly 25% seen once. Source: tumor tissue (inferred from file names), taken from a patient given nivolumab and ipilimumab in sequence. Every receptor here comes from a human donor with melanoma.

The J gene is TRBJ1-2, the V gene TRBV9; D is possibly TRBD1 (5 bases). CDR3 length: 12 residues. Germline values: CDR1 SGDLS, CDR2 YYNGEE. Trimming removed 4 bases at V and 8 bases at J, with 12 bases between. The CDR3 region has the DNA TGTGCCAGCAGCCCCCTTGGGGGGGGCTACACCTTC. Translated: CASSPLGGGYTF.

V gene TRBV29-1 combines with J gene TRBJ2-4, with TRBD1 matching over 8 bases. Trimming at V came to 2 bases and at J to 8 bases, leaving 5 bases not matched to a gene. The CDR3 loop spans 13 amino acids. Germline V gives CDR1 SQVTM, CDR2 ANQGSEA. CDR3 sequence reads: CSVETGGRDIQYF. The CDR3 bases are TGCAGCGTTGAAACAGGGGGTAGAGACATTCAGTACTTC.

The gene calls are TRBV5-1 and TRBJ1-1, with TRBD1 matching 7 bases. V was pared by 4 bases and J by 2 bases, with 11 bases of the junction left unmatched. CDR3 size: 16 residues. Germline V gene lookup returns CDR1 SGHRS and CDR2 YFSETQ. The CDR3 DNA reads TGCGCCAGCAGCCCAGAACCCACAGGGGCTAACACTGAAGCTTTCTTT. Protein sequence: CASSPEPTGANTEAFF. Together with reference TRBV5-1 and TRBJ1-1, the CDR3 gives the full variable domain: KAGVTQTPRYLIKTRGQQVTLSCSPISGHRSVSWYQQTPGQGLQFLFEYFSETQRNKGNFPGRFSGRQFSNSRSEMNVSTLELGDSALYLCASSPEPTGANTEAFFGQGTRLTVV.

This clone was picked up many times. The chain combines TRBV4-1 with TRBJ2-3, with D unresolved. The CDR3 loop spans 13 amino acids. Trimming took off 4 bases at V and 6 bases at J, with 11 bases between the two ends. Germline V gene data show CDR1 as MGHRA and CDR2 as YSYEKL. The CDR3 region is CASSRRPADTQYF. The CDR3 DNA reads as TGCGCCAGCAGCCGCCGCCCCGCGGATACGCAGTATTTT.

This clone was counted only a few times. V usage is TRBV9 and J usage is TRBJ1-4; 10 bases are shared with TRBD1. Germline lookup yields CDR1 SGDLS and CDR2 YYNGEE. CDR3 length: 15 amino acids. The V and J ends lost 5 bases and 11 bases, in that order; junction bases with no gene match: 12. CDR3 in amino acids: CASSVSTGQGVKLFF. As DNA, the CDR3 is TGTGCCAGCAGTGTGAGCACTGGACAGGGGGTTAAACTGTTTTTT. The full variable domain, completed using reference TRBV9 and TRBJ1-4, is DSGVTQTPKHLITATGQRVTLRCSPRSGDLSVYWYQQSLDQGLQFLIQYYNGEERAKGNILERFSAQQFPDLHSELNLSSLELGDSALYFCASSVSTGQGVKLFFGSGTQLSVL.

The CDR3 region has the DNA TGTGCCACCAGCAGAGATCTACGCGTTGGCCAGGGTGTGCAGCCCCAGCATTTT. Protein product: CATSRDLRVGQGVQPQHF. The chain uses TRBV15 and TRBJ1-5, with a weak D call TRBD1 (5 bases). The CDR3 sequence is 18 residues long. The V end lost 0 bases, the J end lost 7 bases, and 22 bases lay between the germline ends. Per germline, CDR1 LNHNV and CDR2 YYDKDF (reference sequence).

The chain recombines TRBV18 with TRBJ1-6; a weak D match, TRBD1 (5 bases). The CDR3 runs 15 residues. V lost 5 bases to trimming and J lost 7 bases, with 15 bases between them. Germline CDR1 reads KGHSH; CDR2 reads LQKENI. DNA for the CDR3: TGTGCCAGCTCATCCTACCCAGGGCAGAATTCACCCCTCCACTTT. It is translated as CASSSYPGQNSPLHF. The entire variable domain, with the rest obtained from reference TRBV18 and TRBJ1-6, is as follows: NAGVMQNPRHLVRRRGQEARLRCSPMKGHSHVYWYRQLPEEGLKFMVYLQKENIIDESGMPKERFSAEFPKEGPSILRIQQVVRGDSAAYFCASSSYPGQNSPLHFGNGTRLTVT.

This chain joins TRBV25-1 and TRBJ1-3; D ambiguous. Germline CDR1 and CDR2: MGHDK and SYGVNS. The V end lost 8 bases, the J end lost 4 bases, and 12 bases lay between the germline ends. The CDR3 sequence is 13 residues long. CDR3 nucleotides: TGTGCCAGCTCCCGGTATGCGGGAAACACCATATATTTT. Its protein is CASSRYAGNTIYF.

CDR3 region: CASTRDSSSYNEQFF. CDR3 nucleotide sequence: TGCGCCAGCACCCGGGACTCCAGCTCCTACAATGAGCAGTTCTTC. The J gene is TRBJ2-1, the V gene TRBV5-1, with a tentative D call TRBD2 (6 bases). The V end was cut by 6 bases, the J end by 0 bases, with 13 bases between. CDR3 length: 15 residues. Germline CDR1 SGHRS, CDR2 YFSETQ.

This clone came up a few times. The chain combines TRBV10-3 with TRBJ2-7; D possibly uses TRBD1 or TRBD2 (6 bases each). The germline V gene encodes CDR1 ENHRY and CDR2 SYGVKD. CDR3 size: 15 residues. Trimming pared 2 bases from V and 5 bases from J, leaving 16 bases between. The CDR3 DNA reads TGTGCCATCAGTGAGGAGGGATTAGGGGGGCACGAGCAGTACTTC. It encodes CAISEEGLGGHEQYF.

This sequence joins TRBV28 and TRBJ1-2, with unresolved D. Germline V CDR1 and CDR2: MDHEN, SYDVKM. The CDR3 is 12 residues long. Trimming stripped 4 bases from V and 8 bases from J, with 11 bases between. CDR3 sequence: CASSYRREGYTF. The CDR3 DNA is TGTGCCAGCAGTTACAGACGAGAGGGCTACACCTTC.

In its sample, this clone is medium-sized. This rearrangement joins TRBV6-8 to TRBJ1-1, with D maybe TRBD1 (6 bases). V was shortened by 5 bases and J by 3 bases, with 19 bases between the two germline ends. CDR3 length: 16 amino acids. Per the germline V gene, CDR1 is MNHGY and CDR2 is SAAAGT. The CDR3 sequence is CASSRDNSPEDTEAFF. CDR3 coding DNA: TGTGCCAGCAGTCGGGACAACTCCCCGGAGGACACTGAAGCTTTCTTT.

This chain links TRBV29-1 with TRBJ2-7, with TRBD2 matching 13 bases. The CDR3 spans 15 residues. CDR1 is SQVTM, CDR2 ANQGSEA, per germline. The ends lost 3 bases at V and 9 bases at J; junction bases unmatched: 11. The CDR3 reads CSVDLMGLAGSGQYF. For the CDR3, the DNA is TGCAGCGTTGATCTGATGGGACTAGCGGGAAGCGGGCAGTACTTC.

V usage is TRBV28 and J usage is TRBJ2-7; no firm D call. The CDR3 runs to 13 residues. The germline V gene encodes CDR1 MDHEN and CDR2 SYDVKM. The germline V and J ends were trimmed by 4 bases and 5 bases, with 12 bases remaining between them. DNA for the CDR3: TGTGCCAGCAGTTCCCGATCAGGCCACGAGCAGTACTTC. Protein: CASSSRSGHEQYF.

By share, this clone ranks as medium-sized. The chain uses TRBV11-3 and TRBJ2-1; D possibly matches TRBD1 or TRBD2 (5 bases each). The CDR3 is 17 amino acids. Germline V gives CDR1 SGHNT, CDR2 YENEEA. V shed 0 bases and J shed 0 bases, with 12 bases lying between them. CDR3 sequence: CASSLEGPWGSYNEQFF. CDR3 DNA sequence: TGTGCCAGCAGCTTAGAGGGACCCTGGGGCTCCTACAATGAGCAGTTCTTC.

This chain's CDR3 is CASSLRAGGSYEQYF. The CDR3 DNA follows: TGTGCCAGCAGCTTAAGAGCGGGAGGCTCCTACGAGCAGTACTTC. V and J are TRBV11-3 and TRBJ2-7; 9 bases line up with TRBD2. CDR3 length: 15 residues. Germline V gene lookup returns CDR1 SGHNT and CDR2 YENEEA. J gave up 0 bases and V 2 bases, and 2 bases lay outside the gene matches.

This clone was seen a handful of times. The CDR3 sequence is CASSQLAGGTQYF. The CDR3 bases are TGTGCCAGCAGCCAACTAGCGGGAGGGACGCAGTATTTT. The chain employs TRBV7-1 and TRBJ2-3; 13 positions agree with TRBD2. TRBV7-1 is treated as an ORF (open reading frame) with a function not yet certain. This CDR3 has 13 amino acids. Germline trimming cut 5 bases from V and 9 bases from J; bases unmatched to any gene: 2.

This clone has at least ten counts. J is TRBJ2-5 and V is TRBV11-3; TRBD1 agrees at 7 bases. V shed 5 bases and J 7 bases; nucleotides not matched to a gene: 10. This CDR3 contains 14 residues. Germline V gene sequence: CDR1 SGHNT, CDR2 YENEEA. In DNA, the CDR3 is TGTGCCAGCAGCCCCGGACAGGCGATAGGGACCCAGTACTTC. It specifies CASSPGQAIGTQYF.

This clone has more than one count but fewer than ten. This rearrangement joins TRBV28 to TRBJ2-7; the match to TRBD1 covers 10 bases. The V segment lost 5 bases and the J segment 6 bases; nucleotides outside the gene matches: 10. The CDR3 has 15 residues. CDR1 and CDR2 from the germline V gene are MDHEN and SYDVKM. The CDR3 protein is CASSPPRDRGREQYF. The CDR3 DNA sequence: TGTGCCAGCAGTCCCCCCAGGGACAGGGGACGCGAGCAGTACTTC.